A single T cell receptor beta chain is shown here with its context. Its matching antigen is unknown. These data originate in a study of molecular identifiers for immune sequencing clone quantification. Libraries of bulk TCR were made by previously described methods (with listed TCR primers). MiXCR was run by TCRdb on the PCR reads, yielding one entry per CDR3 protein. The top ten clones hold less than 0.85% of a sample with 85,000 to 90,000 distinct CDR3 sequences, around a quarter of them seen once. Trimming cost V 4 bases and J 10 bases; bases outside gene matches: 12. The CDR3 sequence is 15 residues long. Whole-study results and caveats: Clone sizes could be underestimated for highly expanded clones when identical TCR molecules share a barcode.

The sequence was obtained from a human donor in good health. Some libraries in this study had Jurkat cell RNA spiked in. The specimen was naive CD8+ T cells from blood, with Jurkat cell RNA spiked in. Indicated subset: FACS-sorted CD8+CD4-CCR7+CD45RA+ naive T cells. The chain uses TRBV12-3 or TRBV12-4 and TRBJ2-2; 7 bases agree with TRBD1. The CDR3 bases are TGTGCCAGCAGTTCGCGACAGGGTGCCATTTCGGAGCTGTTTTTT. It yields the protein CASSSRQGAISELFF.